This TCR beta chain emerged from a study of blood T cell repertoires in COVID-19. Across the whole study: From the United States, Italy and Spain came samples of acute and convalescent COVID-19. The analysed material was cDNA or gDNA that came from T cells, B-cell-depleted T cells, or PBMCs.

Germline V gene sequence: CDR1 SGHNT, CDR2 YENEEA. After removal of 6 bases from V and 3 bases from J, the junction contained 8 bases not matched to a gene. This CDR3 has 14 residues. Original analysis: By means of reference gene primer amplification, nucleated cell counts were estimated. Libraries were prepared by immunoSEQ multiplex PCR; TCRdb keeps only in-frame clonotypes and omits some of them. D and trimming were read from the DNA, whereas the V and J calls and clone size are those reported in that table. Among about 140,000 clones listed, roughly four fifths were seen once. The sequence was collected from a woman between 45 and 65 years old with acute COVID-19. Sequenced material: PBMCs or T cells enriched from blood (not recorded which). V is TRBV11-3 and J is TRBJ2-7, with 7 positions matching TRBD1. CDR3 amino acids: CASRPRTGRYEQYF. CDR3 in DNA: TGTGCCAGCAGACCGAGGACAGGCCGCTACGAGCAGTACTTC.